This T cell receptor (beta chain) was recorded in a study of T cells in Graves' hyperthyroidism and ophthalmopathy. Study at large: Once the initial diagnosis was made, peripheral blood was obtained before any treatment.

Notes on the study in general: Most expanded thyroid clonotypes above 0.001 also appeared in blood.

Germline V gene sequence: CDR1 SGHDN, CDR2 FVKESK. The CDR3 has 13 residues. With 4 bases removed from V and 6 bases from J, the gap between germline ends came to 13 bases. This clonotype has only a few counts. Its antigen is not identified. RNA transcripts were the template for amplifying TCR beta CDR3 regions. Researchers ran a first-round RT-PCR on the TCR CDR3 using the HTBI primer set. Each CDR3 protein gets one entry after TCRdb re-called the multiplex PCR reads with MiXCR. The table shows 300,000 to 500,000 distinct CDR3 sequences, with over 12% occurring only once. The TCR sequence derives from a man over 45 with Graves' ophthalmopathy. The J gene is TRBJ2-7, the V gene TRBV14; D may be TRBD1 (5 bases). The sequencing sample was made of blood. CDR3 amino acids: CASSRGHLAEQYF. The CDR3 region has the DNA TGTGCCAGCAGCCGCGGACACCTCGCCGAGCAGTACTTC. The entire variable domain, with the rest obtained from reference TRBV14 and TRBJ2-7, is as follows: EAGVTQFPSHSVIEKGQTVTLRCDPISGHDNLYWYRRVMGKEIKFLLHFVKESKQDESGMPNNRFLAERTGGTYSTLKVQPAELEDSGVYFCASSRGHLAEQYFGPGTRLTVT.